Listed below are T cell receptor beta chains from one sample, sequenced in a study of T cells in Graves' hyperthyroidism and ophthalmopathy. From the multiplex PCR reads, TCRdb called clonotypes with MiXCR, one entry per CDR3 protein. This table has approximately 360,000 distinct CDR3 sequences, 20% to 30% appearing once. The specimen sequenced was blood. All receptors come from a man in his fifties with Graves' hyperthyroidism. The CDR3 runs from the conserved cysteine through the conserved F or W. Fields, in order: V gene, clone size, J gene, D gene, CDR3 DNA, CDR3 protein. D genes are given only for firm matches. Rows may omit the clone size; those that give it use once, few, many or a size class.

TRBV3-1,many,TRBJ2-1,.,TGTGCCAGCAGCCAGACGATACGCCAGGACTCCTACAATGAGCAGTTCTTC,CASSQTIRQDSYNEQFF
TRBV2,.,TRBJ1-2,TRBD1,TGTGCCAGCAGTGAAATAGGACAGGGGGTTGGCTACACCTTC,CASSEIGQGVGYTF
TRBV6-5,few,TRBJ2-1,.,TGTGCCAGCAGTTACCGTAGAAGCGGAGCCGGTGAGCAGTTCTTC,CASSYRRSGAGEQFF
TRBV12-3/TRBV12-4,many,TRBJ2-3,TRBD2,TGTGCCAGCAGTTTAGAGCTAGCGGCCACAGATACGCAGTATTTT,CASSLELAATDTQYF
TRBV12-3/TRBV12-4,.,TRBJ2-2,TRBD2,TGTGCCAGCACTCATAAACTAGCGGCGAACACCGGGGAGCTGTTTTTT,CASTHKLAANTGELFF
TRBV29-1,many,TRBJ1-2,TRBD1,TGCAGCGTTGAAGTGGGGTGGACAGGGGCCGATGGCTACACCTTC,CSVEVGWTGADGYTF
TRBV12-3/TRBV12-4,few,TRBJ2-7,.,TGTGCCAGCAGTTTCCTTGGGGAGCTCCACGAGCAGTACTTC,CASSFLGELHEQYF
TRBV27,few,TRBJ1-5,TRBD1,TGTGCCAGCAGCCGGACAGGGAGCAGCAATCAGCCCCAGCATTTT,CASSRTGSSNQPQHF
TRBV12-3/TRBV12-4,many,TRBJ2-5,.,TGTGCCAGCAGTCGGGAGACAGTAGAGACCCAGTACTTC,CASSRETVETQYF
TRBV7-2,.,TRBJ1-1,.,TGTGCCAGCAGCCCGACAGTCAGCACTGAAGCTTTCTTT,CASSPTVSTEAFF
TRBV20-1,few,TRBJ1-2,TRBD1,TGCAGTGCTGGGCCCGGGCAGGGGGCGGGTCGGGACACCTTC,CSAGPGQGAGRDTF
TRBV5-1,.,TRBJ2-1,TRBD1,TGCGCCAGCAGCCTCCGGACAGGGCTCTACAATGAGCAGTTCTTC,CASSLRTGLYNEQFF
TRBV12-3/TRBV12-4,few,TRBJ2-7,TRBD2,TGTGCCAGCAGTTTATCACCTAGCGGGGGGGTCTACGAGCAGTACTTC,CASSLSPSGGVYEQYF
TRBV15,.,TRBJ2-3,.,TGTGCCACCAGCAGAGGCCCAGATACGCAGTATTTT,CATSRGPDTQYF
TRBV7-3,few,TRBJ2-2,TRBD2,TGTGCCAGCGCGGGGGATGGGGCGTACGCCGGGGAGCTGTTTTTT,CASAGDGAYAGELFF
TRBV28,few,TRBJ2-7,TRBD2,TGTGCCAGCAGTTTATGGACTAGCGGGAGGGCCGGCTCCTACGAGCAGTACTTC,CASSLWTSGRAGSYEQYF
TRBV27,many,TRBJ2-3,.,TGTGCCAGCAGTTCCCCAGGACTCGTCACAGATACGCAGTATTTT,CASSSPGLVTDTQYF
TRBV7-9,.,TRBJ2-7,TRBD1,TGTGCCAGCAGCACGCCCTCGGCCGCCCGGGACAGGGGTAACTACGAGCAGTACTTC,CASSTPSAARDRGNYEQYF
TRBV11-1,many,TRBJ2-1,.,TGTGCCAGCAGCTCGGGATCCTACAATGAGCAGTTCTTC,CASSSGSYNEQFF
TRBV29-1,.,TRBJ1-2,.,TGCAGCGTTGCAACGGGGGCGCAAAGGGGCTACACCTTC,CSVATGAQRGYTF
TRBV19,.,TRBJ1-2,.,TGTGCCGAATCGGAACGACGGGGGGGAGGGGCCGGTGTTAACTATGGCTACACCTTC,CAESERRGGGAGVNYGYTF
TRBV11-3,.,TRBJ1-6,TRBD1,TGTGCCAGCAGCGAAACCGGGACAGGGGGAAGGAATTCACCCCTCCACTTT,CASSETGTGGRNSPLHF
TRBV7-3,many,TRBJ2-5,TRBD1,TGTGCCAGCAGCTTAGGGTTGAGGTCAGGGGGCCAAGAGACCCAGTACTTC,CASSLGLRSGGQETQYF
TRBV27,few,TRBJ2-1,.,TGTGCCAGCAGTTTAGCAGGGCGGAATGAGCAGTTCTTC,CASSLAGRNEQFF
TRBV6-1,few,TRBJ1-2,.,TGTGCCAGCACCTCACCCTCGGATGGCTACACCTTC,CASTSPSDGYTF
TRBV15,.,TRBJ2-5,.,TGTGCCACCAGCGTAGGCCCTGCAGCCCAGTACTTC,CATSVGPAAQYF
TRBV5-4,.,TRBJ2-1,TRBD2,TGTGCCAGCAGCCAAACGACTAGCGGGAGGCCTTACAATGAGCAGTTCTTC,CASSQTTSGRPYNEQFF
TRBV5-1,few,TRBJ1-1,.,TGCGCCAGCAGCTTGGAATCATGGAAGGGGATACCTGAAGCTTTCTTT,CASSLESWKGIPEAFF
TRBV10-3,many,TRBJ2-3,TRBD2,TGTGCCATCACCCGGGGACTAGCGGGAGACGATACGCAGTATTTT,CAITRGLAGDDTQYF
TRBV5-1,few,TRBJ2-3,TRBD2,TGCGCCAGCAGCTTGGTGAGGCTAGCGGGAGGAACAGATACGCAGTATTTT,CASSLVRLAGGTDTQYF